This T cell receptor (beta chain) was identified in a study of pediatric ulcerative colitis. Overall study findings and caveats: Rectal pinch biopsies may include blood-derived T cells.

Assay: immunoSEQ multiplex PCR; the TCRdb copy retains only in-frame clones and omits some. Of 35,000 or so clones listed, around three quarters are singletons. Rectal tissue came from one to two pinch biopsies taken at colonoscopy. The diagnostic colonoscopy in ulcerative colitis patients preceded any immunosuppressive treatment. This clone came up a few times. What it binds is not known. The sample has other DNA sequences that encode this CDR3 too. V gave up 5 bases and J gave up 2 bases, with 15 bases separating them. Germline CDR1 reads MDHEN; CDR2 reads SYDVKM. This CDR3 is built from 15 residues. Sequencing used gut tissue. The receptor comes from a boy between 10 and 17 years old with moderate ulcerative colitis. The J gene is TRBJ1-1, the V gene TRBV28; no definite D call. The chain's CDR3 is CASSLWAGRNTEAFF. The DNA for the CDR3 is TGTGCCAGCAGTCTTTGGGCGGGTAGAAACACTGAAGCTTTCTTT.